These T cell receptor beta chains were read from a single sample in a study of shared clonotypes between healthy human individuals. Libraries were prepared by immunoSEQ multiplex PCR; TCRdb keeps only in-frame clonotypes and omits some of them. The sample has about 2.1 million clones; 93% are singletons. The sample comprised naive CD8+ T cells from PBMCs. Every receptor here comes from a man between 18 and 29 years old in good health. Some clones in this sample may be carry-over from other donors' samples. Both conserved end residues are part of each CDR3. A D gene is named only where the DNA matches it firmly. Not all rows give a size; the values are once, few, many and, for expanded clones, a class.

d_call	clone_size	v_call	j_call	cdr3_aa	cdr3_nt
-	-	TRBV29-1	TRBJ2-2	CSVPGFPTGELFF	TGCAGCGTTCCCGGTTTCCCCACCGGGGAGCTGTTTTTT
-	once	TRBV27	TRBJ1-5	CASSSGTSGHQPQHF	TGTGCCAGCAGTTCCGGGACTTCGGGACATCAGCCCCAGCATTTT
-	-	TRBV27	TRBJ2-1	CASSFRDNYNEQFF	TGTGCCAGCAGTTTCCGGGACAACTACAATGAGCAGTTCTTC
-	-	TRBV27	TRBJ2-7	CASSPDRTYEQYF	TGTGCCAGCAGTCCGGACAGAACCTACGAGCAGTACTTC
-	-	TRBV9	TRBJ2-3	CASSPDGAPSGDTQYF	TGTGCCAGCAGCCCCGATGGAGCCCCCAGTGGAGATACGCAGTATTTT
TRBD1	-	TRBV30	TRBJ1-2	CAWSGRDSLNGYTF	TGTGCCTGGAGTGGGCGGGACAGTTTAAATGGCTACACCTTC
-	-	TRBV9	TRBJ1-1	CASSVEGHTNTEAFF	TGTGCCAGCAGCGTAGAAGGACACACCAACACTGAAGCTTTCTTT
TRBD1	-	TRBV4-2	TRBJ1-2	CASSPSTGGSYGYTF	TGTGCCAGCAGCCCATCGACAGGGGGTTCTTATGGCTACACCTTC
-	once	TRBV27	TRBJ2-2	CASSFVQLGTGELFF	TGTGCCAGCAGTTTTGTCCAGCTAGGCACCGGGGAGCTGTTTTTT
-	-	TRBV4-1	TRBJ2-1	CASSQVRVNEQFF	TGCGCCAGCAGCCAAGTGCGGGTCAATGAGCAGTTCTTC
TRBD2	-	TRBV5-1	TRBJ2-7	CASSPSLAGVGYEQYF	TGCGCCAGCAGCCCTTCACTAGCGGGAGTTGGGTACGAGCAGTACTTC
-	-	TRBV9	TRBJ2-1	CASSVGAAGTYNEQFF	TGTGCCAGCAGCGTAGGAGCGGCCGGGACCTACAATGAGCAGTTCTTC
TRBD1	-	TRBV28	TRBJ2-7	CASSGQGSTYEQYF	TGTGCCAGCAGCGGACAGGGGTCCACCTACGAGCAGTACTTC
TRBD1	-	TRBV4-1	TRBJ1-2	CASSQDLTRTGRYGYTF	TGCGCCAGCAGCCAAGACCTCACTAGGACAGGGCGCTATGGCTACACCTTC
TRBD2	-	TRBV7-9	TRBJ2-7	CASSLEAGGSYEQYF	TGTGCCAGCAGCCTGGAGGCGGGAGGGTCCTACGAGCAGTACTTC
-	-	TRBV6-5	TRBJ1-1	CASSPGYLEAFF	TGTGCCAGCAGTCCAGGGTATCTGGAAGCTTTCTTT
-	-	TRBV28	TRBJ1-3	CASRPDWSSGNTIYF	TGTGCCAGCAGGCCGGACTGGAGCTCTGGAAACACCATATATTTT
TRBD1	-	TRBV11-3	TRBJ2-3	CASSHRTGGFADTQYF	TGTGCCAGCAGCCATCGGACAGGGGGGTTCGCAGATACGCAGTATTTT
-	-	TRBV14	TRBJ2-7	CASSQVLTHHEQYF	TGTGCCAGCAGCCAAGTTTTAACCCACCACGAGCAGTACTTC
-	-	TRBV6-5	TRBJ2-3	CASRIPSGATQYF	TGTGCCAGCAGGATTCCCTCGGGGGCCACTCAGTATTTT
-	-	TRBV2	TRBJ2-2	CASTAPGATNTGELFF	TGTGCCAGCACTGCTCCGGGCGCAACGAACACCGGGGAGCTGTTTTTT
-	-	TRBV28	TRBJ1-4	CASSLTLINEKLFF	TGTGCCAGCAGTCTCACGCTGATAAATGAAAAACTGTTTTTT
-	-	TRBV7-6	TRBJ2-5	CASSLDRGETQYF	TGTGCCAGCAGCTTAGATCGGGGAGAGACCCAGTACTTC
-	-	TRBV27	TRBJ2-7	CASSFSFSERRDEQYF	TGTGCCAGCAGTTTTTCTTTTAGTGAGCGTCGGGACGAGCAGTACTTC
TRBD1	-	TRBV13	TRBJ2-7	CASSLRDSSYYEQYF	TGTGCCAGCAGCCTCCGGGACAGTTCTTATTACGAGCAGTACTTC
-	-	TRBV28	TRBJ1-1	CASRPLAGTEAFF	TGTGCCAGCAGACCCCTAGCGGGCACTGAAGCTTTCTTT
-	-	TRBV27	TRBJ2-1	CASSLWGDEQFF	TGTGCCAGCAGTTTATGGGGGGATGAGCAGTTCTTC
-	-	TRBV7-8	TRBJ2-1	CASSLYRQGNEQFF	TGTGCCAGCAGCTTATACCGGCAGGGGAATGAGCAGTTCTTC
TRBD2	-	TRBV5-1	TRBJ2-5	CASSTLLAGGEKETQYF	TGCGCCAGCAGCACACTACTAGCGGGAGGGGAGAAAGAGACCCAGTACTTC
TRBD2	-	TRBV27	TRBJ2-7	CASTSVMVAGAFYEQYF	TGTGCCAGCACCTCCGTGATGGTAGCGGGAGCCTTCTACGAGCAGTACTTC
TRBD2	-	TRBV18	TRBJ2-7	CASSSSPVAGPYEQYF	TGTGCCAGCTCCTCATCGCCGGTAGCGGGACCCTACGAGCAGTACTTC
-	-	TRBV29-1	TRBJ2-1	CSVEGRQQRYNEQFF	TGCAGCGTTGAAGGGCGACAACAGCGTTACAATGAGCAGTTCTTC
-	-	TRBV5-1	TRBJ2-1	CASSWTIGVRANEQFF	TGCGCCAGCAGCTGGACAATCGGGGTACGAGCCAATGAGCAGTTCTTC
-	-	TRBV7-6	TRBJ1-5	CASSLAQADNQPQHF	TGTGCCAGCAGCTTAGCACAGGCCGACAATCAGCCCCAGCATTTT
TRBD2	-	TRBV7-6	TRBJ2-3	CASSLGTSGGTDTQYF	TGTGCCAGCAGCTTGGGGACTAGCGGGGGAACAGATACGCAGTATTTT
TRBD1	once	TRBV29-1	TRBJ2-7	CSVRTGGSYEQYF	TGCAGCGTTCGGACAGGGGGCTCCTACGAGCAGTACTTC
-	-	TRBV28	TRBJ2-5	CASNGPTLETQYF	TGTGCCAGCAACGGGCCCACTCTGGAGACCCAGTACTTC
-	few	TRBV19	TRBJ2-7	CASSLQGDGGYEQYF	TGTGCCAGTAGTCTCCAAGGGGACGGAGGCTACGAGCAGTACTTC
TRBD2	-	TRBV6-5	TRBJ2-1	CASSFTSGSYNEQFF	TGTGCCAGCAGCTTTACTAGCGGGAGTTACAATGAGCAGTTCTTC
TRBD2	-	TRBV7-9	TRBJ2-7	CASSIPGLAGGTYEQYF	TGTGCCAGCAGCATTCCGGGACTAGCGGGAGGAACCTACGAGCAGTACTTC
-	-	TRBV4-1	TRBJ2-7	CASSQEGQGPYEQYF	TGCGCCAGCAGCCAAGAGGGGCAGGGGCCCTACGAGCAGTACTTC
-	-	TRBV4-1	TRBJ2-3	CASSQDRRNADTQYF	TGCGCCAGCAGCCAAGATCGGCGGAATGCAGATACGCAGTATTTT
TRBD1	-	TRBV2	TRBJ1-2	CASSEGLDRGRSYTF	TGTGCCAGCAGTGAGGGATTGGACAGGGGCCGGAGCTACACCTTC
-	-	TRBV27	TRBJ1-5	CASSLDIGQPQHF	TGTGCCAGCAGTTTGGATATTGGTCAGCCCCAGCATTTT
-	-	TRBV4-3	TRBJ2-7	CASSPAGGLYEQYF	TGCGCCAGCAGCCCAGCCGGGGGATTATACGAGCAGTACTTC
TRBD1	-	TRBV27	TRBJ2-3	CASSFGTVTDTQYF	TGTGCCAGCAGTTTCGGGACAGTCACAGATACGCAGTATTTT